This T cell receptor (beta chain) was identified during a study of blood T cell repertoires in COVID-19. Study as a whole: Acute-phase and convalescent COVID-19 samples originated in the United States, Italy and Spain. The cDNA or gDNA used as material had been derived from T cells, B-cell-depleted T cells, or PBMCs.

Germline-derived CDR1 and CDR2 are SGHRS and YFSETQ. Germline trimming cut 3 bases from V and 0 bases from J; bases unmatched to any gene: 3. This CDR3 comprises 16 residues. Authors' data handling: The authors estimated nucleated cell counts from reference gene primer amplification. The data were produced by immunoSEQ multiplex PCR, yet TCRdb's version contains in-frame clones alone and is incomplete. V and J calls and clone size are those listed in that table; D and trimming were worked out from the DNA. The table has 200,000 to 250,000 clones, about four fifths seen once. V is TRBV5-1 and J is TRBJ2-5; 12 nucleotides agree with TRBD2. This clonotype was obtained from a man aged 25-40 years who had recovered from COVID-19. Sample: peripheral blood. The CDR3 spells CASSSGLAGYQETQYF. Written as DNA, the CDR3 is TGCGCCAGCAGCTCGGGACTAGCGGGTTACCAAGAGACCCAGTACTTC.